One sample yielded the 26 T cell receptor beta chains listed below, sequenced in a study of blood T cell repertoires in COVID-19. Assay used: immunoSEQ multiplex PCR; TCRdb lists only in-frame clones, some missing. The table lists roughly 290,000 clones, 90% of them singletons, with 1.7% in the top ten. Material: PBMCs or T cells enriched from blood (not recorded which). Receptors were obtained from a woman aged 18 to 35 with acute COVID-19.

J is TRBJ2-7 and V is TRBV29-1; no clear D. This CDR3 has 11 amino acids. With 5 bases removed from V and 3 bases from J, the gap between germline ends came to 8 bases. In germline, CDR1 is SQVTM, CDR2 ANQGSEA. Written as DNA, the CDR3 is TGCAGCGTTTTTGCCGGCTACGAGCAGTACTTC. Its translation is CSVFAGYEQYF.

This rearrangement joins TRBV7-8 to TRBJ1-5; 9 bases are shared with TRBD1. Looked up from germline, CDR1 is SGHVS and CDR2 is FQNEAQ. Unmatched junction bases numbered 22, after V lost 8 bases and J lost 5 bases. This CDR3 has 19 residues. The CDR3 sequence is CASHDGGGDRGNLYQPQHF. In DNA form, the CDR3 reads TGTGCCAGCCACGACGGGGGCGGAGACAGGGGGAACCTATATCAGCCCCAGCATTTT. Based on the CDR3 plus reference TRBV7-8 and TRBJ1-5, the full variable domain is GAGVSQSPRYKVAKRGQDVALRCDPISGHVSLFWYQQALGQGPEFLTYFQNEAQLDKSGLPSDRFFAERPEGSVSTLKIQRTQQEDSAVYLCASHDGGGDRGNLYQPQHFGDGTRLSIL.

The chain employs TRBV18 and TRBJ2-7, with 11 bases matching TRBD1. V dropped 4 bases and J dropped 5; count of bases not matched to a gene: 7. Per germline, CDR1 KGHSH and CDR2 LQKENI. The CDR3 extends over 15 amino acids. CDR3 nucleotides: TGTGCCAGCTCACGCGGACAGGGGGCAGTAAACGAGCAGTACTTC. Amino acid sequence: CASSRGQGAVNEQYF. The entire variable domain, with the rest obtained from reference TRBV18 and TRBJ2-7, is as follows: NAGVMQNPRHLVRRRGQEARLRCSPMKGHSHVYWYRQLPEEGLKFMVYLQKENIIDESGMPKERFSAEFPKEGPSILRIQQVVRGDSAAYFCASSRGQGAVNEQYFGPGTRLTVT.

This clone was seen more than once but under ten times. This sequence joins TRBV4-3 and TRBJ2-1; weak D call: TRBD2 (5 bases). V lost 0 bases, J lost 8 bases, and 17 bases lay in between. The CDR3 sequence is 16 residues long. Germline values: CDR1 LGHNA, CDR2 YSLEER. CDR3 bases: TGCGCCAGCAGCCAAGAAGAGGGCGGATATTTGGATGAGCAGTTCTTC. As protein: CASSQEEGGYLDEQFF.

This chain joins TRBV5-1 and TRBJ1-4; TRBD1 might be the D (5 bases). The CDR3 consists of 14 residues. V was cut by 3 bases and J by 4 bases, with 10 bases left in between. CDR1 and CDR2 from the germline V gene are SGHRS and YFSETQ. The CDR3 is CASSSTEFNEKLFF. CDR3 nucleotide sequence: TGCGCCAGCAGCTCGACAGAATTTAATGAAAAACTGTTTTTT. Combining the CDR3 with reference TRBV5-1 and TRBJ1-4 gives the whole variable domain KAGVTQTPRYLIKTRGQQVTLSCSPISGHRSVSWYQQTPGQGLQFLFEYFSETQRNKGNFPGRFSGRQFSNSRSEMNVSTLELGDSALYLCASSSTEFNEKLFFGSGTQLSVL.

This chain connects TRBV27 to TRBJ2-1, with 7 bases identical to TRBD2. CDR1 is MNHEY, CDR2 SMNVEV, per germline (reference sequence). Trimming took 5 bases from V and 9 from J; bases not matched to a gene: 10. The length of the CDR3 is 14 residues. CDR3 region: CASSRGRTRSEQFF. The DNA of the CDR3 is TGTGCCAGCAGTCGAGGTCGGACTAGATCTGAGCAGTTCTTC.

The chain combines TRBV2 with TRBJ1-5, with 9 bases lining up with TRBD1. J gave up 0 bases and V 8 bases, and 11 bases lay outside the gene matches. This CDR3 spans 17 amino acids. The germline CDR1 and CDR2 sequences are SNHLY and FYNNEI. The CDR3 sequence: CASSDRDRDYSNQPQHF. CDR3 coding DNA: TGTGCCAGCTCCGACCGGGACAGGGATTATAGCAATCAGCCCCAGCATTTT.

The chain carries TRBV11-2 and TRBJ1-1; perhaps TRBD1 as D (6 bases). The CDR3 has 13 amino acids. The ends were cut back, 1 base at V and 5 bases at J, with 8 bases in the middle. Germline V gene lookup returns CDR1 SGHAT and CDR2 FQNNGV. The CDR3 nucleotides are TGTGCCAGCAGCTTAGTTCAGGGGACTGAAGCTTTCTTT. This codes for CASSLVQGTEAFF.

The chain recombines TRBV11-2 with TRBJ1-3; D unresolved. The germline V gene encodes CDR1 SGHAT and CDR2 FQNNGV. This CDR3 is built from 12 residues. V was shortened by 3 bases and J by 2 bases, with 2 bases between the two germline ends. DNA for the CDR3: TGTGCCAGCAGCTTCGCTGGAAACACCATATATTTT. Residues: CASSFAGNTIYF.

V gene TRBV2 combines with J gene TRBJ2-5, with 8 bases fitting TRBD1. V trimming: 8 bases; J trimming: 3 bases; junction bases outside the gene matches: 5. The germline V gene encodes CDR1 SNHLY and CDR2 FYNNEI. The CDR3 is 13 amino acids. The CDR3 is CASRATGEETQYF. CDR3 in DNA: TGTGCCAGCCGCGCGACAGGGGAAGAGACCCAGTACTTC.

This clone has only one observation. This chain joins TRBV5-6 and TRBJ2-1, with 7 nucleotides matching TRBD1. From germline, CDR1 is SGHDT and CDR2 YYEEEE. V shed 0 bases, J shed 9 bases, and the junction held 6 bases outside the gene matches. The CDR3 has 14 residues. The CDR3 DNA reads as TGTGCCAGCAGCTTGGGACAGGGTGTAAGTGAGCAGTTCTTC. This encodes CASSLGQGVSEQFF.

This clone was found once. This sequence joins TRBV19 and TRBJ2-5, with 7 bases that match TRBD2. The CDR3 spans 17 residues. The germline CDR1 and CDR2 sequences are LNHDA and SQIVND (reference sequence). Trimming cost V 3 bases and J 7 bases; bases outside gene matches: 17. CDR3 sequence reads: CASSMWGASGASGTQYF. The DNA for the CDR3 is TGTGCCAGTAGTATGTGGGGCGCTAGCGGAGCGTCTGGGACCCAGTACTTC.

This chain connects TRBV30 to TRBJ2-1, with 11 bases identical to TRBD2. CDR3 length: 13 residues. CDR1 is GTSNPN and CDR2 is SVGIG in the germline V gene (reference sequence). V lost 2 bases and J lost 15; bases outside the gene matches: 9. In nucleotides, the CDR3 is TGTGCCTGGAGTCGACCGGGACTAGCGGTGAGGTTCTTC. Its protein product is CAWSRPGLAVRFF. Supplemented by reference TRBV30 and TRBJ2-1, the full variable domain reads SQTIHQWPATLVQPVGSPLSLECTVEGTSNPNLYWYRQAAGRGLQLLFYSVGIGQISSEVPQNLSASRPQDRQFILSSKKLLLSDSGFYLCAWSRPGLAVRFFGPGTRLTVL.

The V call is TRBV6-4, the J call TRBJ2-3, with 8 bases identical to TRBD2. The CDR3 sequence is 16 residues long. With V trimmed by 8 bases and J by 2 bases, 12 bases remained unmatched. Germline V gene sequence: CDR1 MRHNA, CDR2 SNTAGT. The CDR3 coding sequence is TGTGCCAGCGCCCTGACTAGCGCCGACCCCACAGATACGCAGTATTTT. It yields the protein CASALTSADPTDTQYF.

This chain links TRBV6-5 with TRBJ1-6; D possibly corresponds to TRBD1 (6 bases). Germline lookup yields CDR1 MNHEY and CDR2 SVGAGI. Trimming removed 6 bases at V and 7 bases at J, with 13 bases between. This CDR3 spans 14 amino acids. The CDR3 nucleotides are TGTGCCAGCAGCCGCGGGGGCGAGAATTCACCCCTCCACTTT. Its translation is CASSRGGENSPLHF.

The genes are TRBV7-8 and TRBJ2-5; 8 positions agree with TRBD2. This CDR3 has 19 amino acids. The germline CDR1 and CDR2 sequences are SGHVS and FQNEAQ. After removal of 7 bases from V and 2 bases from J, the junction contained 21 bases not matched to a gene. The CDR3 sequence is CASNPGGVFYWTPQETQYF. The CDR3 region has the DNA TGTGCCAGCAACCCGGGGGGGGTTTTTTATTGGACACCACAAGAGACCCAGTACTTC. Full variable domain (remainder filled in from reference TRBV7-8 and TRBJ2-5): GAGVSQSPRYKVAKRGQDVALRCDPISGHVSLFWYQQALGQGPEFLTYFQNEAQLDKSGLPSDRFFAERPEGSVSTLKIQRTQQEDSAVYLCASNPGGVFYWTPQETQYFGPGTRLLVL.

The chain recombines TRBV7-2 with TRBJ2-3, with 7 bases that match TRBD2. V lost 1 base, J lost 4 bases, and 8 bases stayed unmatched. CDR1 and CDR2 from the germline V gene are SGHTA and FQGNSA. The CDR3 has 16 residues. The DNA of the CDR3 is TGTGCCAGCAGCTTAGATCCGGCCGGGAGGTCAGATACGCAGTATTTT. Residues: CASSLDPAGRSDTQYF.

The chain uses TRBV10-1 and TRBJ2-1; 9 bases are shared with TRBD2. Trimming took 2 bases from V and 6 from J; bases not matched to a gene: 11. The CDR3 contains 17 residues. Looked up from germline, CDR1 is WNHNN and CDR2 is SYGVQD (reference sequence). The CDR3 region is CASSEQQGLAGGNEQFF. In DNA, the CDR3 is TGCGCCAGCAGTGAGCAACAGGGACTAGCCGGGGGCAATGAGCAGTTCTTC.

The V and J genes are TRBV7-9 and TRBJ2-3; 12 nucleotides line up with TRBD2. The CDR3 runs to 16 residues. The ends lost 2 bases at V and 2 bases at J; junction bases unmatched: 2. Germline CDR1 and CDR2: SEHNR and FQNEAQ (reference sequence). This CDR3 is CASSLTSGRPTDTQYF. The CDR3 DNA is TGTGCCAGCAGCTTAACTAGCGGGAGGCCCACAGATACGCAGTATTTT.

This clone was recorded many times. The chain combines TRBV7-2 with TRBJ1-6, with TRBD1 identical over 7 bases. The CDR3 totals 15 residues. Trimming cost V 3 bases and J 6 bases; bases outside gene matches: 5. Germline V gene data show CDR1 as SGHTA and CDR2 as FQGNSA. The CDR3 region has the DNA TGTGCCAGCAGCTTTCAGGGGACAGTTAATTCACCCCTCCACTTT. The encoded protein is CASSFQGTVNSPLHF.

The rearrangement links TRBV9 to TRBJ1-6; 9 positions match TRBD1. Losses at the gene ends were 5 bases for V and 9 bases for J; bases not matched to a gene: 6. Germline CDR1 reads SGDLS; CDR2 reads YYNGEE. This CDR3 is 14 amino acids long. CDR3 bases: TGTGCCAGCAGTGCTACAGGGGGCGCTTCACCCCTCCACTTT. This codes for CASSATGGASPLHF.

This clone was seen more than once but under ten times. Additional DNA sequences in this sample encode the identical CDR3. J is TRBJ2-1 and V is TRBV27; D is unresolved. Deletions cut 3 bases from V and 0 bases from J, with 6 bases between. CDR3 length: 14 amino acids. CDR1 is MNHEY, CDR2 SMNVEV, per germline (reference sequence). CDR3 sequence: CASSFGSSYNEQFF. CDR3 nucleotides: TGTGCCAGCAGTTTCGGGTCCTCCTACAATGAGCAGTTCTTC.

This clone has just one count. At one end the junction does not follow the germline gene, possibly because of a read error. The same CDR3 can be traced to other DNA sequences in this sample. The chain couples TRBV30 to TRBJ2-2; possible D gene TRBD2, 5 bases. Germline CDR1 and CDR2: GTSNPN and SVGIG (reference sequence). The CDR3 contains 14 residues. In DNA form, the CDR3 reads TGTGCCTGGAGGGTTACTTTAAACACCGGGGAGTTGTTTTTT. Encoded protein: CAWRVTLNTGELFF.

The chain links TRBV28 to TRBJ2-3, with D hard to call. Trimming shortened V by 8 bases and J by 3 bases, and 9 bases separated the two germline ends. There are 12 residues in the CDR3. CDR1 is MDHEN, CDR2 SYDVKM, per germline. The DNA for the CDR3 is TGTGCCAGCTTTGGCTGGACAGATACGCAGTATTTT. This codes for CASFGWTDTQYF.

The chain has TRBV20-1 and TRBJ1-1; TRBD1 matches 11 bases. CDR3 size: 13 residues. Germline V gene sequence: CDR1 DFQATT, CDR2 SNEGSKA (reference sequence). With 3 bases clipped from V and 7 bases from J, the junction kept 4 bases outside the gene matches. The CDR3 spells CSASGQGAGEAFF. As DNA, the CDR3 is TGCAGTGCTAGTGGACAGGGGGCGGGTGAAGCTTTCTTT.

CDR3 sequence (DNA): TGTGCCAGCAGCCTGGCCGGGAACACTGAAGCTTTCTTT. Translation gives CASSLAGNTEAFF. This chain links TRBV5-4 with TRBJ1-1; D is unresolved. V shed 4 bases and J shed 1 base, with 8 bases lying between them. The CDR3 has 13 amino acids. Germline V gene lookup returns CDR1 SGHNT and CDR2 YYREEE (reference sequence).